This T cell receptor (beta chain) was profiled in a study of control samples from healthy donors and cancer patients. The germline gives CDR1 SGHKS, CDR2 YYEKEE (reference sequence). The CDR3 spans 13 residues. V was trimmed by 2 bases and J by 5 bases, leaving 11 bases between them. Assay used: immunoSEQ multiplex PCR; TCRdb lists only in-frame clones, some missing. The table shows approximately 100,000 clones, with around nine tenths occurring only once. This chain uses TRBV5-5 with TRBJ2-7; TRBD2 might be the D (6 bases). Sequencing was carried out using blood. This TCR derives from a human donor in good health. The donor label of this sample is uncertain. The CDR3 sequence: CASSFGGLNEQYF. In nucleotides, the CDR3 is TGTGCCAGCAGCTTTGGAGGGCTTAACGAGCAGTACTTC.